The source of this T cell receptor (beta chain) is a study of T cells after yellow fever vaccination. Whole-study results and caveats: Post-booster repertoires again held most primary-vaccination clones (about 95% CD4, 88% CD8). A weaker but faster secondary response was observed, peaking on day 5 versus 15. The appearance of a small share of clonotypes in both CD4 and CD8 compartments was observed.

UMIs and a universal primer site were added when TCR cDNA was made by 5'RACE template switching. From the 5' RACE reads, TCRdb called clonotypes with MiXCR, one entry per CDR3 protein. Found here are about 300,000 distinct CDR3 sequences, 7.5% to 9.5% of them singletons; the top ten hold around 3.3%. Many counts were recorded for this clonotype. The target antigen is unknown. This CDR3 is 15 amino acids long. The germline gives CDR1 SGHTA, CDR2 FQGNSA. Trimming cost V 3 bases and J 2 bases; bases outside gene matches: 3. V gene TRBV7-2 combines with J gene TRBJ2-5; 10 nucleotides line up with TRBD2. The sequence derives from a man between 18 and 29 years old who received the YFV17D yellow fever vaccine. The sequenced sample was CD4+ T cells sorted from PBMCs, obtained 5 days after the yellow fever booster vaccination. DNA of the CDR3: TGTGCCAGCAGCTTGGCTAGCGGGGGACAAGAGACCCAGTACTTC. Protein sequence: CASSLASGGQETQYF.